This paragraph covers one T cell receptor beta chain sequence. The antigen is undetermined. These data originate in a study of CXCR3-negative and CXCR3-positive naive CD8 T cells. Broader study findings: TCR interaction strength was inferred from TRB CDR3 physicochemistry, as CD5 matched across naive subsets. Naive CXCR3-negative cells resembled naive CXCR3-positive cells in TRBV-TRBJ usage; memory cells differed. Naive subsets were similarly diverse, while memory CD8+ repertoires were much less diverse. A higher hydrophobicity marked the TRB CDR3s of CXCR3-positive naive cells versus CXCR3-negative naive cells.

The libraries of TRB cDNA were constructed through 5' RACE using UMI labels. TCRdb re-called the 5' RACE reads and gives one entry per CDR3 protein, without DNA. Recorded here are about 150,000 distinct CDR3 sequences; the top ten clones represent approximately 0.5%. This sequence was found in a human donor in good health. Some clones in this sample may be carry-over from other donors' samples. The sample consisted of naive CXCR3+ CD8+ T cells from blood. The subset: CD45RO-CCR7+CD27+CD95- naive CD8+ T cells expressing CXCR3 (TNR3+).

CDR3 sequence reads: CASSQGPETGVNTEAFF. The V call is TRBV4-2, the J call TRBJ1-1; no DNA is available, so the TRBD1 call from TCRdb remains unchecked. Per the germline V gene, CDR1 is LGHNA and CDR2 is YNFKEQ. This CDR3 region has 17 residues.